This T cell receptor beta chain comes out of a study of T cell changes during pregnancy in multiple sclerosis. Here immunoSEQ multiplex PCR was the method, and the copy in TCRdb shows in-frame clones only, minus some. This sample yields roughly 110,000 clones, of which 91% are seen a single time; 1.6% belongs to the top ten. CDR1 and CDR2 from the germline V gene are KGHSH and LQKENI. Trimming cost V 2 bases and J 5 bases, with 9 bases left between them. This CDR3 region has 13 residues. The sequencing used peripheral blood, collected before pregnancy. This clonotype was obtained from a female donor with multiple sclerosis, enrolled in a pregnancy study. V and J are TRBV18 and TRBJ2-5; D unclear. CDR3 bases: TGTGCCAGCTCACCAAGCCTCGGGGAGACCCAGTACTTC. It codes for CASSPSLGETQYF.